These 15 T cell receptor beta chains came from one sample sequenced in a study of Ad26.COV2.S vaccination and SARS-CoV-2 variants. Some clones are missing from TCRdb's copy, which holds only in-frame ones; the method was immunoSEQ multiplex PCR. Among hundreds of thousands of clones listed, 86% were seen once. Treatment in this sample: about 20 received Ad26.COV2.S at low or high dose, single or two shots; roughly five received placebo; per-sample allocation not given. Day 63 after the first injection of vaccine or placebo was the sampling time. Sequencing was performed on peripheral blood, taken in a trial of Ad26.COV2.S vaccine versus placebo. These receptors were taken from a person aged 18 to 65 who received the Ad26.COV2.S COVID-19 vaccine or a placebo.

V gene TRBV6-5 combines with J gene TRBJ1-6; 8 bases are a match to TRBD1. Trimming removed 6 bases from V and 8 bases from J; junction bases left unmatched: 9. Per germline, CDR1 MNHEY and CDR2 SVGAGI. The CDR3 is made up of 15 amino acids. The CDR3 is CASRWTGPGDSPLHF. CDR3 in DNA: TGTGCCAGCAGGTGGACAGGGCCTGGGGATTCACCCCTCCACTTT.

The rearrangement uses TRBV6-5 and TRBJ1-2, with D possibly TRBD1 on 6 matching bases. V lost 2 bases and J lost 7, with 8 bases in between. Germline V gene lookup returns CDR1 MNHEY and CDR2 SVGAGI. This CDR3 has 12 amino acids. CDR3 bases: TGTGCCAGCAGTTACGGGGGCTCTGGCTACACCTTC. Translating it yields CASSYGGSGYTF.

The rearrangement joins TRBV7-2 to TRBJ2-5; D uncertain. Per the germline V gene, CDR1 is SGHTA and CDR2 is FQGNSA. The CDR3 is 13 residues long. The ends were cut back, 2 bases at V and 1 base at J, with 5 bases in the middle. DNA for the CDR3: TGTGCCAGCAGCTTAACAGCCCAAGAGACCCAGTACTTC. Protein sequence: CASSLTAQETQYF.

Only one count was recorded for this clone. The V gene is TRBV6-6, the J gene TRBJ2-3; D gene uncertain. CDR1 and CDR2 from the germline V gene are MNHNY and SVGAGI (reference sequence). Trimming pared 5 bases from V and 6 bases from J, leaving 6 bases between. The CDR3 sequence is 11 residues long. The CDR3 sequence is CASSPQDTQYF. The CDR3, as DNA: TGTGCCAGCAGTCCTCAGGATACGCAGTATTTT.

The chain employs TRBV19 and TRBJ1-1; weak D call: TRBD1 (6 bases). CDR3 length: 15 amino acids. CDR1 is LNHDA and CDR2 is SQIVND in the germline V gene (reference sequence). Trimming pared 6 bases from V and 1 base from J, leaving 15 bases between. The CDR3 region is CASSLGTIANTEAFF. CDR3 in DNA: TGTGCCAGTAGCTTGGGGACAATCGCGAACACTGAAGCTTTCTTT. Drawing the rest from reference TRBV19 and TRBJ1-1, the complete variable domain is DGGITQSPKYLFRKEGQNVTLSCEQNLNHDAMYWYRQDPGQGLRLIYYSQIVNDFQKGDIAEGYSVSREKKESFPLTVTSAQKNPTAFYLCASSLGTIANTEAFFGQGTRLTVV.

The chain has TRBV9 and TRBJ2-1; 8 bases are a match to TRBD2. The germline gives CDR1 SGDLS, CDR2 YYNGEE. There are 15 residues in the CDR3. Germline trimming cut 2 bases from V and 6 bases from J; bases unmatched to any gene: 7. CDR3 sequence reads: CASSVGTSTINEQFF. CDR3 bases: TGTGCCAGCAGCGTCGGGACTAGTACCATCAATGAGCAGTTCTTC. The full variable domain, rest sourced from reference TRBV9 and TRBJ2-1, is DSGVTQTPKHLITATGQRVTLRCSPRSGDLSVYWYQQSLDQGLQFLIQYYNGEERAKGNILERFSAQQFPDLHSELNLSSLELGDSALYFCASSVGTSTINEQFFGPGTRLTVL.

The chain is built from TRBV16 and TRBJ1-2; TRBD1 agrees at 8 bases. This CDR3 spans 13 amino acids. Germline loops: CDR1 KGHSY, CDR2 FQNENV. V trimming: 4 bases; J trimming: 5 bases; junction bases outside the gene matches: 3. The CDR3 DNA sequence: TGTGCCAGCAGCCCCAGGACAGGGTATGGCTACACCTTC. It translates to CASSPRTGYGYTF.

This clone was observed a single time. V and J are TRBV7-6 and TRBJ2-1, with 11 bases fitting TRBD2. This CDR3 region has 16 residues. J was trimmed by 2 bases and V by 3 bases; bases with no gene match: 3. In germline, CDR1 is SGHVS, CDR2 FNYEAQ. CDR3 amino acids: CASSFDSGGAYNEQFF. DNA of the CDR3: TGTGCCAGCAGCTTCGATAGCGGGGGGGCCTACAATGAGCAGTTCTTC.

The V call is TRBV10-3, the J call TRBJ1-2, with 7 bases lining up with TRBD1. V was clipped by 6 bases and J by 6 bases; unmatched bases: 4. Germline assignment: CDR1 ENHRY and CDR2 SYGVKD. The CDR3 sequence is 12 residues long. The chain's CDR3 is CAISDRDHGYTF. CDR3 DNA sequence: TGTGCCATCAGCGACAGGGATCATGGCTACACCTTC.

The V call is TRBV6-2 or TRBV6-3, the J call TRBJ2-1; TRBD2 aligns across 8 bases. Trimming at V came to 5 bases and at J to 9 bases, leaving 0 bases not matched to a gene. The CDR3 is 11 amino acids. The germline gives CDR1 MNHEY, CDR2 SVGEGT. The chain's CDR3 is CASSSGSEQFF. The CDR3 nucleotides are TGTGCCAGCAGTAGCGGGAGTGAGCAGTTCTTC.

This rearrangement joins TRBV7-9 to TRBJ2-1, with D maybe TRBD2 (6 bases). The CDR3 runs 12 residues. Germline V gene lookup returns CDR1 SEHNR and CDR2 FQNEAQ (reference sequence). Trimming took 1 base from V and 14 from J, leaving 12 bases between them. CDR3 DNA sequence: TGTGCCAGCAGCTTAGAATGGACTAATAAGTTCTTC. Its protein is CASSLEWTNKFF.

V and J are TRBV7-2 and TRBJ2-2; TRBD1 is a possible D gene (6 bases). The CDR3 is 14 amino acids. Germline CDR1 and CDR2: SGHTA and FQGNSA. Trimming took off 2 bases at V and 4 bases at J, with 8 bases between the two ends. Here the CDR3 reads CASSLQGTTGELFF. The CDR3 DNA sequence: TGTGCCAGCAGCTTACAGGGGACCACCGGGGAGCTGTTTTTT.

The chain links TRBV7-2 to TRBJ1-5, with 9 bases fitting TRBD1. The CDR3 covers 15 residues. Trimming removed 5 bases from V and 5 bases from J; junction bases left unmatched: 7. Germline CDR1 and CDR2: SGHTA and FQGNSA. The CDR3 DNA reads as TGTGCCAGCAGCCCCGGGACAGGGCCCTATCAGCCCCAGCATTTT. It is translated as CASSPGTGPYQPQHF.

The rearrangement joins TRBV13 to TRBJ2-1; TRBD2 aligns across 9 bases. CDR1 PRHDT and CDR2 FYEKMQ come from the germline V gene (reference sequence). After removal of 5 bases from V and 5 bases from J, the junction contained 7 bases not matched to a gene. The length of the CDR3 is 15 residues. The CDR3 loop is CASSTLSGRHNEQFF. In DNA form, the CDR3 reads TGTGCCAGCAGCACACTGAGCGGGAGGCACAATGAGCAGTTCTTC.

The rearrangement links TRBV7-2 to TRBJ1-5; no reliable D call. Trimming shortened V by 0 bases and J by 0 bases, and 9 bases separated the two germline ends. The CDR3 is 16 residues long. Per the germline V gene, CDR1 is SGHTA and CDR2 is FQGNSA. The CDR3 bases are TGTGCCAGCAGCTTAGCGCTGGCTCCTAGCAATCAGCCCCAGCATTTT. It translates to CASSLALAPSNQPQHF.